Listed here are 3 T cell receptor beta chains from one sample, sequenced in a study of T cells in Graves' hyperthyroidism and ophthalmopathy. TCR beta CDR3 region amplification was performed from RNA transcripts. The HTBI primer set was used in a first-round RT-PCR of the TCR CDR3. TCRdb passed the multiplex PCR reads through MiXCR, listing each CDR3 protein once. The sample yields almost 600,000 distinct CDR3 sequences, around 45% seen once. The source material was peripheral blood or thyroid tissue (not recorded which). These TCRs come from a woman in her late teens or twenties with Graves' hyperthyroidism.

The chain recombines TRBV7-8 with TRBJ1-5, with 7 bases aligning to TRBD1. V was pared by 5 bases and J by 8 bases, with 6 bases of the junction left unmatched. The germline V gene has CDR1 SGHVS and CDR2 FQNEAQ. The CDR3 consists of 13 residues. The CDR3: CASSRRGNEPQHF. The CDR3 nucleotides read TGTGCCAGCAGCCGCAGGGGGAATGAGCCCCAGCATTTT.

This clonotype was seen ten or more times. CDR3 nucleotide sequence: TGCAGTGCTAGGCCTAGCGGTCCCTCCTACGAGCAGTACTTC. Translating it yields CSARPSGPSYEQYF. V and J are TRBV20-1 and TRBJ2-7; 7 nucleotides align to TRBD2. This CDR3 region has 14 residues. V gave up 3 bases and J gave up 0 bases; unmatched junction bases: 5. Germline assignment: CDR1 DFQATT and CDR2 SNEGSKA (reference sequence).

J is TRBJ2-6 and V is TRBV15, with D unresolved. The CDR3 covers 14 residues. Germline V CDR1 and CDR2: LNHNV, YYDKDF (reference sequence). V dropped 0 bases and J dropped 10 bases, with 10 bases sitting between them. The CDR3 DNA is TGTGCCACCAGCAGAGAGGACCTGAAAAACGTCCTGACTTTC. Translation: CATSREDLKNVLTF.